Shown below are 15 T cell receptor beta chains from a single sample sequenced in a study of identical twins. TCRdb reprocessed the 5' RACE reads via MiXCR and lists one record per CDR3 protein. The data contain more than 400,000 distinct CDR3 sequences, around 15% of them seen just once; the ten biggest clones take up less than 0.5%. This same sample was also taken into another study, of yellow fever vaccine responses in identical twins.

The specimen was CD4+ T cells sorted from blood. These TCRs come from a woman between 18 and 29 years old in good health.

The rearrangement joins TRBV5-1 to TRBJ2-5; 10 nucleotides match TRBD2. V dropped 6 bases and J dropped 5; count of bases not matched to a gene: 16. The CDR3 has 17 amino acids. Germline assignment: CDR1 SGHRS and CDR2 YFSETQ. The CDR3 spells CASTKSTGLAGEETQYF. The DNA for the CDR3 is TGCGCCAGCACAAAATCAACCGGGCTAGCGGGGGAGGAGACCCAGTACTTC.

The chain is built from TRBV20-1 and TRBJ1-2; 7 nucleotides line up with TRBD1. After removal of 3 bases from V and 2 bases from J, the junction contained 6 bases not matched to a gene. The germline gives CDR1 DFQATT, CDR2 SNEGSKA (reference sequence). The CDR3 loop spans 14 amino acids. CDR3 DNA: TGCAGTGCTAGGGAACAGACAGGGAACTATGGCTACACCTTC. It translates to CSAREQTGNYGYTF.

The CDR3 DNA follows: TGTGCCAGCGCCGCCTCCTTAGCGGAGCCCCACCGCACAGATACGCAGTATTTT. Translation: CASAASLAEPHRTDTQYF. The chain carries TRBV9 and TRBJ2-3, with a tentative D call TRBD2 (6 bases). This CDR3 contains 18 residues. Between the trimmed V and J ends, which lost 7 bases and 1 base, there was a span of 25 bases. Germline V gene data show CDR1 as SGDLS and CDR2 as YYNGEE.

The chain couples TRBV20-1 to TRBJ2-7, with D perhaps assigned TRBD1 or TRBD2 (5 bases each). This CDR3 is built from 15 residues. The V end was cut by 0 bases, the J end by 2 bases, with 14 bases between. In germline, CDR1 is DFQATT, CDR2 SNEGSKA (reference sequence). The CDR3 reads CSARDLAGAPYEQYV. CDR3 DNA sequence: TGCAGTGCTAGAGATTTGGCCGGGGCCCCCTACGAGCAGTACGTC.

The chain has TRBV9 and TRBJ2-2; D is unresolved. CDR1 is SGDLS, CDR2 YYNGEE, per germline. The CDR3 is 18 residues long. Trimming stripped 4 bases from V and 0 bases from J, with 19 bases between. Here the CDR3 DNA reads TGTGCCAGCAGCCTCAACGCCATGACGGGCGCGAACACCGGGGAGCTGTTTTTT. Amino acid sequence: CASSLNAMTGANTGELFF. The entire variable domain, with the rest obtained from reference TRBV9 and TRBJ2-2, is as follows: DSGVTQTPKHLITATGQRVTLRCSPRSGDLSVYWYQQSLDQGLQFLIQYYNGEERAKGNILERFSAQQFPDLHSELNLSSLELGDSALYFCASSLNAMTGANTGELFFGEGSRLTVL.

The chain is built from TRBV20-1 and TRBJ1-3, with no clear D. This CDR3 contains 16 residues. The V gene lost 0 bases and the J gene lost 0 bases, with 12 bases spanning the gap. Per the germline V gene, CDR1 is DFQATT and CDR2 is SNEGSKA (reference sequence). Here the CDR3 DNA reads TGCAGTGCTAGAGATTATGGGAGGAGCTCTGGAAACACCATATATTTT. It codes for CSARDYGRSSGNTIYF.

This clonotype has a handful of counts. This chain uses TRBV2 with TRBJ2-7, with TRBD2 matching over 7 bases. Looked up from germline, CDR1 is SNHLY and CDR2 is FYNNEI. The V and J ends lost 6 bases and 6 bases, in that order; junction bases with no gene match: 5. The CDR3 extends over 12 amino acids. As DNA, the CDR3 is TGTGCCAGCAGGAGACTAGCAGGCGAGCAGTACGTC. Protein product: CASRRLAGEQYV.

The chain links TRBV12-3 or TRBV12-4 to TRBJ2-7, with D perhaps given as TRBD1 or TRBD2 (5 bases each). The length of the CDR3 is 13 residues. The V end lost 6 bases, the J end lost 7 bases, and 16 bases lay between the germline ends. The CDR3, as DNA: TGTGCCAGCAGCGGGACCACTCGGGGAGAGCAGTACTTC. Translation: CASSGTTRGEQYF.

The chain joins TRBV20-1 to TRBJ2-7; weak D call: TRBD2 (5 bases). Looked up from germline, CDR1 is DFQATT and CDR2 is SNEGSKA (reference sequence). The CDR3 is made up of 17 amino acids. The CDR3 region is CSARDPPGSLGSYEQYV. CDR3 DNA: TGCAGTGCCAGAGATCCGCCGGGGTCCTTGGGCTCCTACGAGCAGTACGTC.

The table lists this clonotype with a few counts. The genes are TRBV18 and TRBJ2-1, with D tentatively TRBD1 (5 bases). The CDR3 is 15 residues long. Trimming left V 3 bases short and J 0 bases short, with 9 bases between. Germline-derived CDR1 and CDR2 are KGHSH and LQKENI. CDR3 protein: CASSPDKSSYNEQFF. CDR3 sequence (DNA): TGTGCCAGCTCACCGGACAAGAGCTCCTACAATGAGCAGTTCTTC.

This clonotype was counted only a few times. The chain carries TRBV5-1 and TRBJ2-1, with a possible D match to TRBD1 (5 bases). Germline-derived CDR1 and CDR2 are SGHRS and YFSETQ. With 4 bases removed from V and 0 bases from J, the gap between germline ends came to 11 bases. The CDR3 spans 15 residues. The CDR3 spells CASSPGASSYNEQFF. CDR3 nucleotides: TGCGCCAGCAGCCCTGGGGCGAGCTCCTACAATGAGCAGTTCTTC.

This clonotype has a count of ten or more. The J gene is TRBJ1-5, the V gene TRBV7-9, with 7 bases aligning to TRBD1. V lost 5 bases, J lost 0 bases, and 1 base stayed unmatched. Germline-derived CDR1 and CDR2 are SEHNR and FQNEAQ (reference sequence). The CDR3 is 14 amino acids. CDR3 residues: CASSDRDSNQPQHF. The CDR3 bases are TGTGCCAGCAGCGACAGGGATAGCAATCAGCCCCAGCATTTT.

In its sample, this clonotype was seen a few times. The chain joins TRBV5-1 to TRBJ2-2; 10 bases line up with TRBD2. The trim removed 5 bases at V and 5 bases at J, leaving 6 bases unmatched. The CDR3 covers 15 residues. CDR1 and CDR2 from the germline V gene are SGHRS and YFSETQ. Here the CDR3 reads CASSSTSGITGELFF. CDR3 coding DNA: TGCGCCAGCAGTTCCACTAGCGGGATTACCGGGGAGCTGTTTTTT.

CDR3 nucleotides: TGTGCCAGCAGCTTGAGCGGGAGGGATTACGAGCAGTACTTC. Its translation: CASSLSGRDYEQYF. This chain connects TRBV7-6 to TRBJ2-7, with TRBD2 identical over 10 bases. V dropped 3 bases and J dropped 4; count of bases not matched to a gene: 3. This CDR3 is 14 amino acids long. CDR1 and CDR2 (germline): SGHVS, FNYEAQ.

The chain joins TRBV20-1 to TRBJ2-3; no definite D call. The germline gives CDR1 DFQATT, CDR2 SNEGSKA (reference sequence). This CDR3 comprises 13 residues. Trimming took off 1 base at V and 11 bases at J, with 16 bases between the two ends. In nucleotides, the CDR3 is TGCAGTGCTAGAGGGGCCTCCCCTGACGGGCAGTATTTT. Translated, it gives CSARGASPDGQYF.